These 21 T cell receptor beta chains share one sample of origin, sequenced in a study of T cell responses to AZD1222 COVID-19 vaccine. Some clones are missing from TCRdb's copy, which holds only in-frame ones; the method was immunoSEQ multiplex PCR. Here the sample spans about 140,000 clones, about 93% being singletons. Material: peripheral blood, obtained on day 0 of AZD1222 vaccination. The source of these receptors is an adult in good health.

The chain uses TRBV5-1 and TRBJ1-2, with 10 bases that match TRBD1. Germline V gene data show CDR1 as SGHRS and CDR2 as YFSETQ. The CDR3 has 17 amino acids. V lost 2 bases to trimming and J lost 5 bases; unmatched junction nucleotides: 12. CDR3 residues: CASSFTTDRGLRYGYTF. The CDR3 DNA follows: TGCGCCAGCAGCTTTACTACCGACAGGGGGCTAAGATATGGCTACACCTTC.

V is TRBV3-1 (or the pseudogene TRBV3-2) and J is TRBJ1-2; TRBD1 matches 9 bases. The length of the CDR3 is 16 residues. Unmatched junction bases numbered 9, after V lost 4 bases and J lost 3 bases. CDR1 and CDR2 (germline): LGHDT, YNNKEL (reference sequence). The CDR3 coding sequence is TGTGCCAGCAGCCTCTGGGACAGGGAAGAAGACTATGGCTACACCTTC. This sequence encodes CASSLWDREEDYGYTF.

The rearrangement uses TRBV11-2 and TRBJ2-2, with a weak D call TRBD2 (6 bases). There are 14 residues in the CDR3. Germline V gene sequence: CDR1 SGHAT, CDR2 FQNNGV. Between the trimmed V and J ends, which lost 8 bases and 0 bases, there was a span of 10 bases. The CDR3 DNA is TGTGCCAGCCGCGGGGCACCGAACACCGGGGAGCTGTTTTTT. This encodes CASRGAPNTGELFF. Combining the CDR3 with reference TRBV11-2 and TRBJ2-2 gives the whole variable domain EAGVAQSPRYKIIEKRQSVAFWCNPISGHATLYWYQQILGQGPKLLIQFQNNGVVDDSQLPKDRFSAERLKGVDSTLKIQPAKLEDSAVYLCASRGAPNTGELFFGEGSRLTVL.

This clone was seen once. The J gene is TRBJ2-5, the V gene TRBV5-1; 9 bases are shared with TRBD1. Germline V gene data show CDR1 as SGHRS and CDR2 as YFSETQ. There are 14 residues in the CDR3. The trim removed 5 bases at V and 0 bases at J, leaving 2 bases unmatched. CDR3 bases: TGCGCCAGCAGTCGGACAGGGGACCAAGAGACCCAGTACTTC. Residues: CASSRTGDQETQYF. Combining the CDR3 with reference TRBV5-1 and TRBJ2-5 gives the whole variable domain KAGVTQTPRYLIKTRGQQVTLSCSPISGHRSVSWYQQTPGQGLQFLFEYFSETQRNKGNFPGRFSGRQFSNSRSEMNVSTLELGDSALYLCASSRTGDQETQYFGPGTRLLVL.

This clone was detected once. Here the CDR3 reads CASSISGRKYEQFF. The CDR3 nucleotides read TGTGCCAGTAGTATTAGCGGGAGGAAGTATGAGCAGTTCTTC. V usage is TRBV19 and J usage is TRBJ2-1; 10 bases agree with TRBD2. This CDR3 comprises 14 residues. With 3 bases clipped from V and 8 bases from J, the junction kept 4 bases outside the gene matches. CDR1 LNHDA and CDR2 SQIVND come from the germline V gene (reference sequence).

This chain links TRBV7-9 with TRBJ1-1; D is ambiguous. Germline V gives CDR1 SEHNR, CDR2 FQNEAQ (reference sequence). This CDR3 has 13 amino acids. Trimming cost V 5 bases and J 1 base, with 8 bases left between them. The CDR3 DNA reads TGTGCCAGCAGCCCCCGAACGAACACTGAAGCTTTCTTT. Translating it yields CASSPRTNTEAFF.

This chain uses TRBV18 with TRBJ1-2, with 7 nucleotides matching TRBD1. This CDR3 is 16 amino acids long. The germline V gene encodes CDR1 KGHSH and CDR2 LQKENI. Unmatched junction bases numbered 11, after V lost 3 bases and J lost 4 bases. The CDR3 bases are TGTGCCAGCTCACCTCGGGCGGACAGGACTTCCTATGGCTACACCTTC. Translation gives CASSPRADRTSYGYTF.

V gene TRBV9 combines with J gene TRBJ2-7; D uncertain. The germline V and J ends were trimmed by 0 bases and 0 bases, with 7 bases remaining between them. CDR3 size: 14 residues. CDR1 and CDR2 from the germline V gene are SGDLS and YYNGEE. The CDR3 loop reads CASSVGPFSYEQYF. CDR3 sequence (DNA): TGTGCCAGCAGCGTAGGGCCGTTCTCCTACGAGCAGTACTTC.

On this clone: The sample has other DNA sequences that encode this CDR3 too. This chain links TRBV12-3 or TRBV12-4 with TRBJ1-5; D unclear. The CDR3 is 12 amino acids. V was trimmed by 3 bases and J by 6 bases, leaving 6 bases between them. The CDR3 region has the DNA TGTGCCAGCAGTTTGGGAGGTCAGCCCCAGCATTTT. Translated: CASSLGGQPQHF.

This CDR3 reads CASSPEAASYNEQFF. CDR3 nucleotides: TGTGCCAGCAGCCCCGAAGCTGCCTCCTACAATGAGCAGTTCTTC. The V gene is TRBV7-2, the J gene TRBJ2-1; D not certain. Trimming removed 5 bases at V and 0 bases at J, with 11 bases between. CDR3 length equals 15 residues. Germline values: CDR1 SGHTA, CDR2 FQGNSA.

The V and J genes are TRBV6-5 and TRBJ2-1; D is ambiguous. The V gene lost 2 bases and the J gene lost 5 bases, with 7 bases spanning the gap. Germline values: CDR1 MNHEY, CDR2 SVGAGI. The CDR3 has 13 residues. CDR3 bases: TGTGCCAGCAGTTACGGCCAGAACAATGAGCAGTTCTTC. Protein product: CASSYGQNNEQFF.

The V call is TRBV5-1, the J call TRBJ2-1; D gene unclear. The CDR3 runs 12 residues. Germline V gene lookup returns CDR1 SGHRS and CDR2 YFSETQ. Trimming shortened V by 1 base and J by 9 bases, and 8 bases separated the two germline ends. CDR3 sequence (DNA): TGCGCCAGCAGCTTGAGGATGGCTGAGCAGTTCTTC. It specifies CASSLRMAEQFF.

This clone has just a few counts. V and J are TRBV2 and TRBJ1-5; D is unclear. The CDR3 is 15 residues long. V lost 2 bases, J lost 3 bases, and 11 bases lay in between. Germline CDR1 is SNHLY and CDR2 is FYNNEI. CDR3 bases: TGTGCCAGCAGTGAATTCGGCAGTCTCAATCAGCCCCAGCATTTT. It yields the protein CASSEFGSLNQPQHF.

The gene calls are TRBV7-6 and TRBJ1-1; possibly TRBD1 for D (5 bases). The V end lost 0 bases, the J end lost 4 bases, and 9 bases lay between the germline ends. The CDR3 has 14 residues. CDR1 is SGHVS, CDR2 FNYEAQ, per germline. CDR3 nucleotides: TGTGCCAGCAGCTTAGCTCAGGGAAGCACTGAAGCTTTCTTT. It is translated as CASSLAQGSTEAFF.

CDR3 nucleotide sequence: TGTGCCAGTAGTATAACGCCGACTGGCGCCGGGGAGCTGTTTTTT. Its translation is CASSITPTGAGELFF. The chain uses TRBV19 and TRBJ2-2; no definite D call. The germline V gene encodes CDR1 LNHDA and CDR2 SQIVND (reference sequence). The CDR3 spans 15 residues. Between the trimmed V and J ends, which lost 2 bases and 6 bases, there was a span of 13 bases.

This chain uses TRBV15 with TRBJ2-1; D is unresolved. The length of the CDR3 is 15 residues. Germline V lookup: CDR1 LNHNV, CDR2 YYDKDF (reference sequence). Trimming removed 0 bases from V and 10 bases from J, with 16 bases in between. In nucleotides, the CDR3 is TGTGCCACCAGCAGAGATCGAACAGAAGTGTACGAGCAGTTCTTC. Its protein product is CATSRDRTEVYEQFF.

This chain uses TRBV5-6 with TRBJ1-2; D is perhaps TRBD1 (5 bases). The CDR3 spans 14 residues. From germline, CDR1 is SGHDT and CDR2 YYEEEE. The V end was cut by 4 bases, the J end by 2 bases, with 12 bases between. CDR3 sequence reads: CASSRQRRNYGYTF. As DNA, the CDR3 is TGTGCCAGCAGCCGACAGCGAAGGAACTATGGCTACACCTTC.

At least ten counts were recorded for this clone. This chain links TRBV12-3 or TRBV12-4 with TRBJ1-6; no clear D gene. V was trimmed by 5 bases and J by 9 bases, leaving 8 bases between them. The CDR3 has 12 residues. The CDR3, as DNA: TGTGCCAGCAGTCCAGAGGGTTCACCCCTCCACTTT. Translation gives CASSPEGSPLHF.

The chain recombines TRBV6-5 with TRBJ2-2; D remains unclear. The CDR3 loop spans 15 amino acids. CDR1 and CDR2 from the germline V gene are MNHEY and SVGAGI. Trimming removed 8 bases from V and 1 base from J, with 14 bases in between. The CDR3 DNA is TGTGCCAGCCGGAAGGCCCAGCGGAACACCGGGGAGCTGTTTTTT. This translates into CASRKAQRNTGELFF.

This clone was picked up a small number of times. V and J are TRBV20-1 and TRBJ2-5, with 10 bases matching TRBD2. Per germline, CDR1 DFQATT and CDR2 SNEGSKA (reference sequence). This CDR3 spans 15 amino acids. J lost 2 bases, V lost 3 bases, and 6 bases had no gene match. For the CDR3, the DNA is TGCAGTGCTAGTTCCCTAGCGGGAGTGCAAGAGACCCAGTACTTC. Encoded protein: CSASSLAGVQETQYF.

The chain is built from TRBV7-9 and TRBJ2-3; perhaps TRBD2 as D (6 bases). Germline V gene sequence: CDR1 SEHNR, CDR2 FQNEAQ (reference sequence). V dropped 5 bases and J dropped 4 bases, with 13 bases sitting between them. The CDR3 length is 14 residues. The DNA for the CDR3 is TGTGCCAGCAGCCACGGGAGTGGTGCAGATACGCAGTATTTT. It specifies CASSHGSGADTQYF.